The clone carrying this T cell receptor (beta chain) was counted ten times or more. Its antigen is unknown. Amplified TCR beta CDR3 regions were obtained using RNA transcripts as template. RT-PCR in the first round used HTBI primers; a second-round multiplex PCR followed. TCRdb analysed the multiplex PCR reads with MiXCR anew, one entry per CDR3 protein. This sample has over 650,000 distinct CDR3 sequences; 35% to 50% occur once, and the top ten carry around 3.3%. The sample is drawn from a study of Graves' ophthalmopathy and Graves' hyperthyroidism. Whole-study findings and limits: Sensitivity reached 85% to 90% and specificity roughly 76% for a 13-signature model separating ophthalmopathy from stable hyperthyroidism.

Sequenced: peripheral blood. The sequence was obtained from an adult man with Graves' ophthalmopathy.

CDR3 protein: CASSSTALTNEKLFF. The CDR3, as DNA: TGTGCCAGCAGCTCGACAGCGCTGACTAATGAAAAACTGTTTTTT. The chain couples TRBV7-9 to TRBJ1-4, with a weak D call TRBD1 (5 bases). The V end lost 4 bases, the J end lost 2 bases, and 11 bases lay between the germline ends. In germline, CDR1 is SEHNR, CDR2 FQNEAQ (reference sequence). This CDR3 has 15 residues.